This TCR beta chain was captured in a study of shared clonotypes between healthy human individuals. The donors, all of them Caucasian adults, lived in Nashville, Tennessee. CDR3 length: 13 residues. Trimming took 1 base from V and 5 from J, leaving 8 bases between them. Germline loops: CDR1 SGHTA, CDR2 FQGTGA. Generated by immunoSEQ multiplex PCR, the TCRdb table keeps only in-frame clones and is missing some. The sample has about 530,000 clones; roughly 79% are singletons. The chain uses TRBV7-3 and TRBJ2-5; maybe TRBD2 (5 bases). This sequence originates from a woman between 35 and 50 years old in good health. Some clones in this sample may be carry-over from other donors' samples. The specimen sequenced was PBMCs. The CDR3 protein is CASSLRERETQYF. The CDR3, as DNA: TGTGCCAGCAGCTTAAGGGAGAGGGAGACCCAGTACTTC.